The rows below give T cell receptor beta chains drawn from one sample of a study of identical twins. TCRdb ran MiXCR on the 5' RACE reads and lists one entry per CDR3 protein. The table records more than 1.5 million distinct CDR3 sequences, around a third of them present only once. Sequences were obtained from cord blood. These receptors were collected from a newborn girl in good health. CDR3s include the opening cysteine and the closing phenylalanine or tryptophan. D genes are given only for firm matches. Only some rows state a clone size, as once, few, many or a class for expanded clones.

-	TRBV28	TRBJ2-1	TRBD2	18	TGTGCCAGCAGTTCCCGCTCCAGAAGCGGGAGCTCCTACAATGAGCAGTTCTTC	CASSSRSRSGSSYNEQFF
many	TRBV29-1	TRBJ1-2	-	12	TGCAGCGTCTGGGCCTTACTAATGGGCTACACCTTC	CSVWALLMGYTF
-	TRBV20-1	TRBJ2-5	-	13	TGCGGAGGTATTTTGTCGGGGCACAATGAGCAGTACTTC	CGGILSGHNEQYF
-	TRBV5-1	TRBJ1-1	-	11	TGCGCCAGCCGGGCGGACACTGAAGCTTTCTTT	CASRADTEAFF
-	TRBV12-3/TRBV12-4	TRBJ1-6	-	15	TGTGCCAGCAGTTTAGGGGACCTGTCTTTTTCACCCCTCCACTTT	CASSLGDLSFSPLHF
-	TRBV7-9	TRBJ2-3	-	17	TGTGCCAGCAGCTTCCCGCCGGCTGGCTCTAGCACAGATACGCAGTATTTT	CASSFPPAGSSTDTQYF
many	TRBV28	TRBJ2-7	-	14	TGTGCCAGCAGTTTGACGGGAGTTAGATACGAGCAGTACTTC	CASSLTGVRYEQYF
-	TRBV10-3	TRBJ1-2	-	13	TGTGCCATCAGTGGACCAGCTAACTATGGCTACACCTTC	CAISGPANYGYTF
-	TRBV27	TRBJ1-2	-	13	TGTGCCAGCAAGAGGGGAACCTTCTATGGCTACACCTTC	CASKRGTFYGYTF
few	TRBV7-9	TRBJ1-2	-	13	TGTGCCAGCACCAGGGCGGATAACTATGGCTACACCTTC	CASTRADNYGYTF